The clone carrying this T cell receptor beta chain appeared a few times. The antigen is not known. CDR3 length equals 14 residues. Germline-derived CDR1 and CDR2 are LGHDT and YNNKEL (reference sequence). Trimming pared 3 bases from V and 5 bases from J, leaving 14 bases between. The cDNA had a unique molecular identifier and a template-switch universal primer site. TCRdb itself ran the 5' RACE reads through MiXCR, one entry per CDR3 protein. Of 200,000 to 250,000 distinct CDR3 sequences in the sample, roughly 10% were seen once. The data originate from a study of identical twins. General study findings and limits: Partial confounding of zero-insertion analyses by invariant MAIT and iNKT cells was possible. The study reached conclusions through statistical analysis that was cross-sectional, not following the same donors. Out-of-frame alpha sequences common to twins exhibited an excess of low generation probability.

J is TRBJ2-7 and V is TRBV3-1, with a weak D call TRBD1 (5 bases). The sample was memory T cells sorted from blood. The source is a man between 50 and 59 years old in good health. The CDR3 bases are TGTGCCAGCAGCCATGGGGCTGTTACCCACGAGCAGTACTTC. Translation: CASSHGAVTHEQYF.